The rows below give T cell receptor beta chains drawn from one sample of a study of human T cells and chemical hapten exposure. TCRdb independently ran MiXCR on the RACE reads; one entry per CDR3 protein. The table records 150,000 to 200,000 distinct CDR3 sequences, roughly 14% of them present only once. Sequences were derived from whole blood, sampled in connection with sensitization to the hapten diphenylcyclopropenone (DPC). All receptors derive from a woman in her twenties or thirties with alopecia areata. Some clones in this sample may be carry-over from other donors' samples. Both conserved end residues are part of each CDR3. The D gene is left open where the match is weak. Where a row states a size, it is once, few, many or the class of an expanded clone; other rows omit it.

clone size	J gene	D gene	V gene	CDR3 protein	CDR3 DNA
NA	TRBJ1-2	NA	TRBV18	CASSPPSSRTYGYTF	TGTGCCAGCTCACCACCGAGTTCACGGACCTATGGCTACACCTTC
many	TRBJ2-1	TRBD2	TRBV6-2/TRBV6-3	CASRRGGSSYNEQFF	TGTGCCAGCAGACGCGGGGGTAGCTCCTACAATGAGCAGTTCTTC
NA	TRBJ2-6	NA	TRBV7-9	CASSRGSGFSGANVLTF	TGTGCCAGCAGCCGAGGTTCAGGGTTCTCTGGGGCCAACGTCCTGACTTTC
many	TRBJ1-4	NA	TRBV2	CASSLYQGKLFF	TGTGCCAGCAGTTTGTACCAGGGGAAACTGTTTTTT
NA	TRBJ1-2	NA	TRBV28	CASRIGGNYGYTF	TGTGCCAGCAGAATCGGGGGGAACTATGGCTACACCTTC
once	TRBJ2-5	NA	TRBV4-2	CASSQEGLKETQYF	TGTGCCAGCAGCCAAGAAGGGCTCAAAGAGACCCAGTACTTC
few	TRBJ2-5	NA	TRBV5-4	CASSLTGQFGETQYF	TGTGCCAGCAGCTTGACCGGTCAATTTGGGGAGACCCAGTACTTC
NA	TRBJ1-2	NA	TRBV19	CASTALASADGYTF	TGTGCCAGTACTGCCCTTGCCTCGGCGGATGGCTACACCTTC
NA	TRBJ1-6	NA	TRBV6-2/TRBV6-3	CASSFRDSLPLHF	TGTGCCAGCAGTTTCCGGGACTCCCTGCCCCTCCACTTT
many	TRBJ1-5	NA	TRBV18	CASSPRGGDPNQPQHF	TGTGCCAGCTCACCTCGTGGAGGCGACCCAAATCAGCCCCAGCATTTT
NA	TRBJ2-3	TRBD1	TRBV5-8	CASSSGQRTDTQYF	TGTGCCAGCAGCTCGGGACAGCGCACAGATACGCAGTATTTT
NA	TRBJ2-2	TRBD1	TRBV6-1	CATKLGQENTGELFF	TGTGCCACCAAACTGGGACAGGAGAACACCGGGGAGCTGTTTTTT
NA	TRBJ1-2	NA	TRBV28	CASSSTTGNYGYTF	TGTGCCAGCAGTTCAACCACAGGGAACTATGGCTACACCTTC
NA	TRBJ2-7	TRBD1	TRBV29-1	CSVSAGTGGIYEQYF	TGCAGCGTGTCCGCCGGGACAGGGGGAATCTACGAGCAGTACTTC
NA	TRBJ2-3	TRBD2	TRBV7-8	CASSLERDWADTQYF	TGTGCCAGCAGCTTAGAGCGGGATTGGGCAGATACGCAGTATTTT
many	TRBJ2-3	NA	TRBV7-8	CASSLVIGVSTDTQYF	TGTGCCAGCAGCTTAGTTATAGGGGTTAGCACAGATACGCAGTATTTT
few	TRBJ1-1	NA	TRBV7-9	CASSSPARNTEAFF	TGTGCCAGCAGCTCCCCAGCCCGGAACACTGAAGCTTTCTTT
many	TRBJ2-1	NA	TRBV19	CASSIYNEQFF	TGTGCCAGTAGCATATATAATGAGCAGTTCTTC
once	TRBJ1-1	TRBD1	TRBV2	CASSLPGGKNTEAFF	TGTGCCAGCAGCCTCCCAGGGGGAAAGAACACTGAAGCTTTCTTT
NA	TRBJ2-2	NA	TRBV29-1	CSVEAQYGTGELFF	TGCAGCGTTGAAGCACAGTACGGCACCGGGGAGCTGTTTTTT
few	TRBJ1-5	NA	TRBV2	CASSDQGSQPQHF	TGTGCCAGCAGTGATCAGGGTAGCCAGCCCCAGCATTTT
NA	TRBJ1-1	TRBD1	TRBV28	CASSRSGGADMNTEAFF	TGTGCCAGCAGTCGATCAGGGGGCGCGGACATGAACACTGAAGCTTTCTTT
few	TRBJ2-5	TRBD2	TRBV7-2	CASSTNPGTIVETQYF	TGTGCCAGCAGCACAAACCCAGGGACTATCGTAGAGACCCAGTACTTC
NA	TRBJ1-5	NA	TRBV10-3	CAISESTRDQPQHF	TGTGCCATCAGTGAGTCGACACGGGATCAGCCCCAGCATTTT
many	TRBJ2-3	TRBD1	TRBV6-6	CASRARDRGRDTQYF	TGTGCCAGCAGGGCCCGGGACAGGGGAAGGGATACGCAGTATTTT
NA	TRBJ2-5	NA	TRBV28	CASSLPGLQETQYF	TGTGCCAGCAGTTTACCCGGGCTCCAAGAGACCCAGTACTTC
NA	TRBJ2-2	NA	TRBV11-2	CASSALVPPGDRLFF	TGTGCCAGCAGCGCCTTAGTCCCACCGGGCGATAGGCTGTTTTTT
NA	TRBJ2-3	TRBD2	TRBV7-9	CASSFRRLAGGLSDTQYF	TGTGCCAGCAGCTTTCGACGACTAGCGGGAGGGCTATCAGATACGCAGTATTTT
NA	TRBJ2-1	NA	TRBV29-1	CSVVYWEQFF	TGCAGCGTTGTTTATTGGGAGCAGTTCTTC
NA	TRBJ2-1	TRBD1	TRBV4-3	CASSPVALGQDDEQFF	TGCGCCAGCAGCCCAGTGGCCCTGGGACAGGACGATGAGCAGTTCTTC
NA	TRBJ2-1	NA	TRBV19	CASSIGTRGLINEQFF	TGTGCCAGTAGTATAGGGACCCGCGGGTTGATCAATGAGCAGTTCTTC
NA	TRBJ1-1	NA	TRBV18	CASSPRGGVWNTEAFF	TGTGCCAGCTCACCACGGGGAGGGGTCTGGAACACTGAAGCTTTCTTT
many	TRBJ2-2	NA	TRBV19	CASSNPGLNTGELFF	TGTGCCAGTAGTAACCCGGGCCTTAACACCGGGGAGCTGTTTTTT
NA	TRBJ1-2	TRBD1	TRBV6-4	CASSQDRAGRGYTF	TGTGCCAGCAGCCAGGACAGGGCCGGTCGTGGCTACACCTTC
NA	TRBJ1-1	NA	TRBV30	CAWSPGASAEAFF	TGTGCCTGGAGCCCCGGGGCCAGCGCTGAAGCTTTCTTT
NA	TRBJ2-1	NA	TRBV5-1	CASSFVGVNNEQFF	TGCGCCAGCAGCTTCGTTGGCGTAAACAATGAGCAGTTCTTC
many	TRBJ1-3	NA	TRBV12-3/TRBV12-4	CASSRVGNTIYF	TGTGCCAGCAGCCGAGTTGGAAACACCATATATTTT
NA	TRBJ1-3	NA	TRBV11-3	CASSFTGVSGNTIYF	TGTGCCAGCAGCTTTACAGGCGTCTCTGGAAACACCATATATTTT
NA	TRBJ1-2	NA	TRBV20-1	CSASYELTRGYTF	TGCAGTGCCAGTTACGAATTGACTCGTGGCTACACCTTC
few	TRBJ1-5	TRBD1	TRBV12-3/TRBV12-4	CASSLSPGTGNQPQHF	TGTGCCAGCAGTTTATCCCCCGGGACAGGGAATCAGCCCCAGCATTTT
NA	TRBJ2-7	NA	TRBV10-3	CAISERRGGTEQYF	TGTGCCATCAGCGAGCGCAGGGGAGGTACGGAGCAGTACTTC
NA	TRBJ1-6	NA	TRBV10-3	CAISVDSLNSPLHF	TGTGCCATCAGTGTTGACAGCCTCAATTCACCCCTCCACTTT
many	TRBJ1-5	NA	TRBV12-3/TRBV12-4	CASSFDPLGTWGDYSNQPQHF	TGTGCCAGCAGTTTTGACCCGCTCGGGACATGGGGAGATTATAGCAATCAGCCCCAGCATTTT
NA	TRBJ1-2	NA	TRBV29-1	CSVEYGYTF	TGCAGCGTTGAATATGGCTACACCTTC
few	TRBJ2-2	NA	TRBV4-1	CASSPRTGMDTGELFF	TGCGCCAGCAGCCCCCGCACAGGGATGGACACCGGGGAGCTGTTTTTT
few	TRBJ1-1	NA	TRBV20-1	CSARDPNENTEAFF	TGCAGTGCTAGAGACCCCAACGAGAACACTGAAGCTTTCTTT
few	TRBJ2-1	NA	TRBV5-1	CASTIPREFYNEQFF	TGCGCCAGCACCATTCCCAGGGAGTTTTACAATGAGCAGTTCTTC
many	TRBJ2-2	NA	TRBV28	CASSGTGELFF	TGTGCCAGCAGTGGGACCGGGGAGCTGTTTTTT
few	TRBJ2-6	NA	TRBV6-6	CASSPSGLSRSGANVLTF	TGTGCCAGCAGTCCGTCGGGACTGTCTCGCTCTGGGGCCAACGTCCTGACTTTC
NA	TRBJ1-2	NA	TRBV4-3	CASSQAGHSDYGYTF	TGCGCCAGCAGCCAAGCAGGACACTCCGACTATGGCTACACCTTC
NA	TRBJ2-7	NA	TRBV10-3	CAISDEVSYEQYF	TGTGCCATCAGTGATGAAGTGTCCTACGAGCAGTACTTC
NA	TRBJ2-3	TRBD1	TRBV12-5	CARSPGQFTDTQYF	TGTGCTAGGAGTCCGGGACAGTTCACAGATACGCAGTATTTT
few	TRBJ2-5	NA	TRBV3-1	CASSHTRDGQETQYF	TGTGCCAGCAGCCACACCAGGGACGGCCAAGAGACCCAGTACTTC